The clone carrying this T cell receptor (beta chain) was seen ten or more times. Its antigen is undetermined. The V gene end was trimmed by 1 base and the J gene end by 4 bases; junction bases not matched to a gene: 6. The CDR3 runs to 14 residues. CDR1 is DFQATT, CDR2 SNEGSKA, per germline (reference sequence). This entry belongs to a study of identical twins. A single record per CDR3 protein comes from TCRdb applying MiXCR to the 5' RACE reads. The sample holds 240,000 or so distinct CDR3 sequences, roughly 7% seen once. Notes on the study in general: Zero-insertion analyses might be partly confounded by invariant T cells like MAIT and iNKT. Fewer insertions characterized abundant cord blood beta clonotypes, whereas memory repertoires showed none.

These same records also appear under a second study, on yellow fever vaccine responses in identical twins.

V usage is TRBV20-1 and J usage is TRBJ2-7; 8 bases agree with TRBD1. The source material was memory (CD45RO+) T cells sorted from blood. The TCR was taken from a woman between 18 and 29 years old in good health. The CDR3 DNA reads TGCAGTGCTAGAGGAGACAGGGGTGGTTACGAGCAGTACTTC. This translates into CSARGDRGGYEQYF.